These 8 T cell receptor beta chains share one sample of origin, sequenced in a study of shared clonotypes between healthy human individuals. Using immunoSEQ multiplex PCR, the repertoire was profiled, and TCRdb retains in-frame clones only, with some absent. The repertoire holds about 2.1 million clones, with under 95% as singletons. The naive CD8 subset, CD45RO-negative cells positively selected for CCR7, excluded terminally differentiated effector memory CD45RA+ cells. Input material: naive CD8+ T cells from PBMCs. The receptors shown here come from a man younger than 35 in good health. Some clones in this sample may be carry-over from other donors' samples.

Note on this clone: This CDR3 is also generated by other DNA sequences in the sample. The chain is built from TRBV13 and TRBJ2-5; 11 nucleotides align to TRBD1. The CDR3 runs 14 residues. Germline lookup yields CDR1 PRHDT and CDR2 FYEKMQ (reference sequence). J lost 8 bases, V lost 5 bases, and 7 bases had no gene match. The CDR3 loop reads CASSLGDRGETQYF. CDR3 bases: TGTGCCAGCAGCCTCGGGGACAGGGGGGAAACCCAGTACTTC.

This clone was seen only a few times. The rearrangement uses TRBV9 and TRBJ1-5; D possibly corresponds to TRBD1 (5 bases). V shed 2 bases and J shed 5 bases, with 11 bases lying between them. The germline V gene encodes CDR1 SGDLS and CDR2 YYNGEE. There are 14 residues in the CDR3. Here the CDR3 DNA reads TGTGCCAGCAGCGTGGGGGACCCTCATCAGCCCCAGCATTTT. It codes for CASSVGDPHQPQHF. Complete variable domain (other parts from reference TRBV9 and TRBJ1-5): DSGVTQTPKHLITATGQRVTLRCSPRSGDLSVYWYQQSLDQGLQFLIQYYNGEERAKGNILERFSAQQFPDLHSELNLSSLELGDSALYFCASSVGDPHQPQHFGDGTRLSIL.

V and J are TRBV6-6 and TRBJ1-3, with D possibly TRBD1 on 5 matching bases. Per the germline V gene, CDR1 is MNHNY and CDR2 is SVGAGI (reference sequence). This CDR3 is 14 amino acids long. V gave up 7 bases and J gave up 4 bases, with 14 bases separating them. CDR3 sequence: CASTAGGTGNTIYF. DNA of the CDR3: TGTGCCAGCACCGCGGGGGGTACAGGAAACACCATATATTTT.

This clone was detected once. V usage is TRBV13 and J usage is TRBJ1-2, with D perhaps matching TRBD1 (5 bases). This CDR3 has 13 residues. The ends were cut back, 5 bases at V and 8 bases at J, with 15 bases in the middle. Germline values: CDR1 PRHDT, CDR2 FYEKMQ (reference sequence). CDR3 coding DNA: TGTGCCAGCAGCCAAGGGACGGAGAGGGGCTACACCTTC. The encoded protein is CASSQGTERGYTF.

J is TRBJ2-7 and V is TRBV27; TRBD2 matches 10 bases. This CDR3 has 16 amino acids. The germline CDR1 and CDR2 sequences are MNHEY and SMNVEV (reference sequence). J gave up 7 bases and V 3 bases, and 12 bases lay outside the gene matches. The CDR3, as DNA: TGTGCCAGCAGTTTCCTAGCGGGAGAGGCAATCTATGAGCAGTACTTC. The encoded protein is CASSFLAGEAIYEQYF.

This chain connects TRBV29-1 to TRBJ2-2; D might be TRBD2 (6 bases). V was shortened by 7 bases and J by 0 bases, with 9 bases between the two germline ends. From germline, CDR1 is SQVTM and CDR2 ANQGSEA. The CDR3 runs 13 residues. In DNA, the CDR3 is TGCAGCGGTAGACTAGCGAACACCGGGGAGCTGTTTTTT. Its translation is CSGRLANTGELFF.

The chain has TRBV7-8 and TRBJ2-7; D remains ambiguous. The CDR3 runs 12 residues. The V end was cut by 5 bases, the J end by 4 bases, with 9 bases between. Germline V gives CDR1 SGHVS, CDR2 FQNEAQ. CDR3 DNA sequence: TGTGCCAGCAGCCCCCGTAAGTACGAGCAGTACTTC. It codes for CASSPRKYEQYF.

The chain uses TRBV11-2 and TRBJ1-2, with unresolved D. CDR3 length equals 14 residues. Trimming stripped 0 bases from V and 2 bases from J, with 7 bases between. Germline CDR1 and CDR2: SGHAT and FQNNGV. The CDR3 region is CASSLDPGNYGYTF. For the CDR3, the DNA is TGTGCCAGCAGCTTAGACCCGGGCAACTATGGCTACACCTTC.